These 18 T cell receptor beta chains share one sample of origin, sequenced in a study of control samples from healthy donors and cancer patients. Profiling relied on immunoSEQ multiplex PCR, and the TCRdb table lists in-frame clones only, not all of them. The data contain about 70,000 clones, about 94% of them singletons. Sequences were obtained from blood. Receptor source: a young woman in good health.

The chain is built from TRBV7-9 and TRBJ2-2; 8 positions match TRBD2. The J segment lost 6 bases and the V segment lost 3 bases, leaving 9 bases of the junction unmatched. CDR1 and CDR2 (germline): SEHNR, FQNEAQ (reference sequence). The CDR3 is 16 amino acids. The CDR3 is CASSFVPGLVPGELFF. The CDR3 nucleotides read TGTGCCAGCAGCTTCGTCCCGGGACTAGTGCCCGGGGAGCTGTTTTTT.

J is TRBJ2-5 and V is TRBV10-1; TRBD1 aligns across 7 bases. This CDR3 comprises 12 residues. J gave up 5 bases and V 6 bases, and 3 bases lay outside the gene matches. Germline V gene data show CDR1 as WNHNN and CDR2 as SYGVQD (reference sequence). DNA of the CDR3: TGCGCCAGCAGCCGGGACAGTGAGACCCAGTACTTC. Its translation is CASSRDSETQYF.

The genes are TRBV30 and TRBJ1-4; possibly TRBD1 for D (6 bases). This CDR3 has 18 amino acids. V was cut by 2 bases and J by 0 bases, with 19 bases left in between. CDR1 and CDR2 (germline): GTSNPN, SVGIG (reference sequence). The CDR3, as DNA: TGTGCCTGGAGTCCCTGGGGTAGGGGGGCTACAACTAATGAAAAACTGTTTTTT. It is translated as CAWSPWGRGATTNEKLFF.

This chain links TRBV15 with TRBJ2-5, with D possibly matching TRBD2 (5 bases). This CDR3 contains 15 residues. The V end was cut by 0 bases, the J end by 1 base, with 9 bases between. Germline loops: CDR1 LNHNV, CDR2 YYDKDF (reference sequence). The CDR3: CATSRDGSIQETQYF. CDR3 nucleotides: TGTGCCACCAGCAGAGATGGGAGTATCCAAGAGACCCAGTACTTC.

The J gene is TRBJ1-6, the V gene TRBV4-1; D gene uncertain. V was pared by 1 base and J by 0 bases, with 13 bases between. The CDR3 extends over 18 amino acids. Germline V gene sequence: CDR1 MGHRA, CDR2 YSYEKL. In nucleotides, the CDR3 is TGCGCCAGCAGCCAAGGCCAGATCACGAGCTCCTATAATTCACCCCTCCACTTT. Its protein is CASSQGQITSSYNSPLHF.

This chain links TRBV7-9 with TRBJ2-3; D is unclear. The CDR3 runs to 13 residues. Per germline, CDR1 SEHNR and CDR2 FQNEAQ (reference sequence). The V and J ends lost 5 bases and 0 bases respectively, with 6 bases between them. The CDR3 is CASSLDSTDTQYF. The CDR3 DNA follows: TGTGCCAGCAGCCTGGACAGCACAGATACGCAGTATTTT. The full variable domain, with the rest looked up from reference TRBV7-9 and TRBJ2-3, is DTGVSQNPRHKITKRGQNVTFRCDPISEHNRLYWYRQTLGQGPEFLTYFQNEAQLEKSRLLSDRFSAERPKGSFSTLEIQRTEQGDSAMYLCASSLDSTDTQYFGPGTRLTVL.

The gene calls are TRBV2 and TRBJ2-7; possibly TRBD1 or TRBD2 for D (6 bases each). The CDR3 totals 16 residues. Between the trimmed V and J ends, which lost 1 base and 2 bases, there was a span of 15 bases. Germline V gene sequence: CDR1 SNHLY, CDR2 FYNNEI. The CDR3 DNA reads TGTGCCAGCAGTGAAGACGGGGGCGCATCAGCCTACGAGCAGTACTTC. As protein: CASSEDGGASAYEQYF.

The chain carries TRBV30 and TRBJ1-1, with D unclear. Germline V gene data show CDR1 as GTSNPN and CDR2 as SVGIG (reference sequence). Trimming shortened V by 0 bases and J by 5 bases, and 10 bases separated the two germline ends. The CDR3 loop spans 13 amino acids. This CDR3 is CAWSVQTGTEAFF. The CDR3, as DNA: TGTGCCTGGAGTGTACAAACGGGAACTGAAGCTTTCTTT.

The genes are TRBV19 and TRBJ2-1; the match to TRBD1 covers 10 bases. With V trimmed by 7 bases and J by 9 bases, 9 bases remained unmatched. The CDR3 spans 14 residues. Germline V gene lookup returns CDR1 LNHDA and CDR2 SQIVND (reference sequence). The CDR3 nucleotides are TGTGCCAGTAATTTGGGAAGGGACAGGGGTGAGCAGTTCTTC. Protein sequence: CASNLGRDRGEQFF. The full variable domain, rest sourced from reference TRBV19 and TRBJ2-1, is DGGITQSPKYLFRKEGQNVTLSCEQNLNHDAMYWYRQDPGQGLRLIYYSQIVNDFQKGDIAEGYSVSREKKESFPLTVTSAQKNPTAFYLCASNLGRDRGEQFFGPGTRLTVL.

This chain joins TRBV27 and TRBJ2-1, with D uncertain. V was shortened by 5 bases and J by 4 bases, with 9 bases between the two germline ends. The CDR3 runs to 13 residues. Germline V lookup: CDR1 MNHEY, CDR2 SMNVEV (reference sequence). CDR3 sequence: CASSLDAYNEQFF. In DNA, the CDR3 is TGTGCCAGCAGTCTGGACGCGTACAATGAGCAGTTCTTC.

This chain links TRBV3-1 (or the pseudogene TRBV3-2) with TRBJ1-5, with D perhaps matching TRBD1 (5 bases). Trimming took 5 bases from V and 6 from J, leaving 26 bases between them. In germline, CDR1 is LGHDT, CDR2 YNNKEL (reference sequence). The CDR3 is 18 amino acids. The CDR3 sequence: CASSSSGTAQDIGQPQHF. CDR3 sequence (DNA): TGTGCCAGCAGCAGCTCCGGGACGGCCCAGGATATAGGTCAGCCCCAGCATTTT.

CDR3 in amino acids: CAISDPETGVLNTEAFF. CDR3 coding DNA: TGTGCCATCAGTGACCCCGAGACAGGGGTCTTGAACACTGAAGCTTTCTTT. The rearrangement links TRBV10-3 to TRBJ1-1; 8 bases match TRBD1. V dropped 3 bases and J dropped 0; count of bases not matched to a gene: 9. This CDR3 has 17 residues. Per the germline V gene, CDR1 is ENHRY and CDR2 is SYGVKD.

The DNA of the CDR3 is TGTGCCAGCAGCTTGGGTCAGGGAAGGGGCTACACCTTC. Residues: CASSLGQGRGYTF. This rearrangement joins TRBV5-8 to TRBJ1-2; a possible D gene is TRBD1 (5 bases). The V end was cut by 0 bases, the J end by 8 bases, with 11 bases between. CDR3 length equals 13 residues. The germline gives CDR1 SGHTS, CDR2 YDEGEE.

The CDR3 DNA sequence: TGTGCCAGCAGCTTAGCGGGGGGCTACAATGAGCAGTTCTTC. Translation: CASSLAGGYNEQFF. This chain connects TRBV7-9 to TRBJ2-1; TRBD2 might be the D (6 bases). CDR1 is SEHNR, CDR2 FQNEAQ, per germline (reference sequence). Trimming pared 0 bases from V and 3 bases from J, leaving 6 bases between. The CDR3 extends over 14 amino acids.

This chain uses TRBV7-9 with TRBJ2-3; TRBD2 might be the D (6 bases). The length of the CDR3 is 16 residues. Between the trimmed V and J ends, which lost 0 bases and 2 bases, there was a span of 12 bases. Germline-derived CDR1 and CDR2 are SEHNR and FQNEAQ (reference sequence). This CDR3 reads CASSLAWDFNTDTQYF. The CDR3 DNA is TGTGCCAGCAGCTTAGCATGGGACTTTAACACAGATACGCAGTATTTT.

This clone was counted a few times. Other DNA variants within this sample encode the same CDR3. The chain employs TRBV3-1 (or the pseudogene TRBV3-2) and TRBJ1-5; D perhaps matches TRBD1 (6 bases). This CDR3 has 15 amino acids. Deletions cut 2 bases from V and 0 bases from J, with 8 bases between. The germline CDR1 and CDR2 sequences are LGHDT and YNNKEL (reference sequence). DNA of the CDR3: TGTGCCAGCAGCCAATCAGGGGATAGCAATCAGCCCCAGCATTTT. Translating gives CASSQSGDSNQPQHF.

The CDR3, as DNA: TGTGCCAGCAGCCCTAAGAGGTTATCCTACAATGAGCAGTTCTTC. Translation gives CASSPKRLSYNEQFF. The V gene is TRBV9, the J gene TRBJ2-1; D is uncertain. Between the trimmed V and J ends, which lost 4 bases and 1 base, there was a span of 12 bases. The V gene's germline CDR1 is SGDLS and CDR2 YYNGEE. This CDR3 comprises 15 residues.

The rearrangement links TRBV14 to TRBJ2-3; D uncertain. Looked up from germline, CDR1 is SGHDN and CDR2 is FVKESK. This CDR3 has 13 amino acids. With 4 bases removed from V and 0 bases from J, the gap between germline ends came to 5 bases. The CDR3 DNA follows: TGTGCCAGCAGCCCCCTTAGCACAGATACGCAGTATTTT. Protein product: CASSPLSTDTQYF.